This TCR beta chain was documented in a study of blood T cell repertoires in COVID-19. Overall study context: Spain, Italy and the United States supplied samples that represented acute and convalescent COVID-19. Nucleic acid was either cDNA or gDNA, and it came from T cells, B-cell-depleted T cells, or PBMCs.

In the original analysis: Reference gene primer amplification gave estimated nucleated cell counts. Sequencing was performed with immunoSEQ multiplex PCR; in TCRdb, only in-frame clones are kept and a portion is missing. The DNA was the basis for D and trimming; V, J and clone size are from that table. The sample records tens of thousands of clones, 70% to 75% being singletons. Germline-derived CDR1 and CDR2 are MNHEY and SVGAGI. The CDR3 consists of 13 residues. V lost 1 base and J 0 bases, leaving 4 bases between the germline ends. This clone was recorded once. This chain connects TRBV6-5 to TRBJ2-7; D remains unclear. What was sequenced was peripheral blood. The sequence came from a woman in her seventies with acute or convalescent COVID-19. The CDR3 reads CASSYFISYEQYF. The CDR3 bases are TGTGCCAGCAGTTACTTCATCTCCTACGAGCAGTACTTC.